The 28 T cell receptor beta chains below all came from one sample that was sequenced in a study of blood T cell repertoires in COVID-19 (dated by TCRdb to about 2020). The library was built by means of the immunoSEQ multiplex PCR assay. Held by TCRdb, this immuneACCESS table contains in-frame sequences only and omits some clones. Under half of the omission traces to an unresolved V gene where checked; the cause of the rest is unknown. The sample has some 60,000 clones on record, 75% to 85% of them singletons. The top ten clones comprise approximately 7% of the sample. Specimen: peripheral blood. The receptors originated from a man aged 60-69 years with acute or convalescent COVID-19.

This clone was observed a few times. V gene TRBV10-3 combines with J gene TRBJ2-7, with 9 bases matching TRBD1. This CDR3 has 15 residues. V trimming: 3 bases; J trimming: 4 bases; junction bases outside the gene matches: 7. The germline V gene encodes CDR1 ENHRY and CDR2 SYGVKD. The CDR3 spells CAISELKDRGYEQYF. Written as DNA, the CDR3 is TGTGCCATCAGTGAATTGAAGGACAGGGGATACGAGCAGTACTTC.

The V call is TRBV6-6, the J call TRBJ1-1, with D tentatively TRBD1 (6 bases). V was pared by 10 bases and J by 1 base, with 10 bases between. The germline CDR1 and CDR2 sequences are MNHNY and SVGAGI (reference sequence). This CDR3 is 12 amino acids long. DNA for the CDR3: TGTGCCATCCAGGGGCGGAACACTGAAGCTTTCTTT. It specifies CAIQGRNTEAFF.

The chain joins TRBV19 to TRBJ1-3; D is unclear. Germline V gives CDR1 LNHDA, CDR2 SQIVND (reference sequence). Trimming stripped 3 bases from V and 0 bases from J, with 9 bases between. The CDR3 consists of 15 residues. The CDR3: CASSILRHSGNTIYF. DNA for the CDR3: TGTGCCAGTAGTATCCTCAGACACTCTGGAAACACCATATATTTT.

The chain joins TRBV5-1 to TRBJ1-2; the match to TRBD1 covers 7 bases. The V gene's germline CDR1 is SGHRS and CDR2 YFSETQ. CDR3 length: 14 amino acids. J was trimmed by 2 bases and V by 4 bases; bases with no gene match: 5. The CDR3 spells CASSKDRTNYGYTF. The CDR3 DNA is TGCGCCAGCAGCAAGGACAGGACCAACTATGGCTACACCTTC.

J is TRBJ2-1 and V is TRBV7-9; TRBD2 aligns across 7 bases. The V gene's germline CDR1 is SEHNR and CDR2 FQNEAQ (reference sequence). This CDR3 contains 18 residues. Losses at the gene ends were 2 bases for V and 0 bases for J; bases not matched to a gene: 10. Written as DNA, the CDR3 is TGTGCCAGCAGCTTAAGTACCAGCGGGGCCAGCTCCTACAATGAGCAGTTCTTC. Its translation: CASSLSTSGASSYNEQFF.

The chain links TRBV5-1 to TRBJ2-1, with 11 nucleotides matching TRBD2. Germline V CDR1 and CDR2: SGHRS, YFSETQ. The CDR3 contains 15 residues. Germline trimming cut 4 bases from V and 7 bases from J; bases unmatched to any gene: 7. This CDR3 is CASSLTSGGMNEQFF. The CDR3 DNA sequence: TGCGCCAGCAGCCTCACTAGCGGGGGTATGAATGAGCAGTTCTTC.

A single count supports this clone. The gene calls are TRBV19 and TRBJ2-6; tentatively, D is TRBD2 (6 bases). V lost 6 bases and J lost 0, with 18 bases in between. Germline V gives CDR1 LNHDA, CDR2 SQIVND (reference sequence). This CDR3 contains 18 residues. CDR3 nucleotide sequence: TGTGCCAGTAGGGTCGGGGGTTCCTACCTCTCTGGGGCCAACGTCCTGACTTTC. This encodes CASRVGGSYLSGANVLTF.

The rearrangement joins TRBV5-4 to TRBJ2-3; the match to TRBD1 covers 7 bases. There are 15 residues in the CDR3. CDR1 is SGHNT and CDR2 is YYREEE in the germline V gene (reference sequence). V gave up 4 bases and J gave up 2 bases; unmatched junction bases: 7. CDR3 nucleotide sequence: TGTGCCAGCAGCGCTCGGGACAGACTCACAGATACGCAGTATTTT. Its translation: CASSARDRLTDTQYF.

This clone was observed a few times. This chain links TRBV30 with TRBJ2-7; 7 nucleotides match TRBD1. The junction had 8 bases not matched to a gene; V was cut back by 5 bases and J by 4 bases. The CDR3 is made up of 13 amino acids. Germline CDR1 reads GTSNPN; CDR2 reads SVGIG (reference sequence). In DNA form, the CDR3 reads TGTGCCTGGGCAATAGGGGGCACGTACGAGCAGTACTTC. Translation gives CAWAIGGTYEQYF.

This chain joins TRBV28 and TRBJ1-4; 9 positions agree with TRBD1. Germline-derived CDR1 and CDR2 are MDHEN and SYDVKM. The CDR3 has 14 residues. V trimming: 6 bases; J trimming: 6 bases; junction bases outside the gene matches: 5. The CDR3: CASREQGAHEKLFF. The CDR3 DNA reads TGTGCCAGCAGAGAACAGGGGGCTCATGAAAAACTGTTTTTT.

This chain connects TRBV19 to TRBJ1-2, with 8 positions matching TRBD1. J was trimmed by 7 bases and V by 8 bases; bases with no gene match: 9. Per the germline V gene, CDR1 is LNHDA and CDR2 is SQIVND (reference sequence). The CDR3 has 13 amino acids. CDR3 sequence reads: CASWDRLVGGYTF. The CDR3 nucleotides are TGTGCCAGTTGGGACAGGCTGGTGGGTGGCTACACCTTC.

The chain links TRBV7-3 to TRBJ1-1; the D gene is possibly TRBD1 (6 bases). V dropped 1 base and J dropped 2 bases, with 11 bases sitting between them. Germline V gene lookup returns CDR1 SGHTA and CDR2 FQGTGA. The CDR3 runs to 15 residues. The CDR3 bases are TGTGCCAGCAGCTTAAGTTCAGGGGTAAACACTGAAGCTTTCTTT. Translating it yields CASSLSSGVNTEAFF.

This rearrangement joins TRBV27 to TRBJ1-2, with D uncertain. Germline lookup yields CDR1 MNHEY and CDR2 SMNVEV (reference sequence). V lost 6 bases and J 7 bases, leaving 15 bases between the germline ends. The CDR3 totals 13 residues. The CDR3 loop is CASSRSEVSGYTF. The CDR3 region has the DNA TGTGCCAGCAGCCGGTCAGAGGTTAGTGGCTACACCTTC.

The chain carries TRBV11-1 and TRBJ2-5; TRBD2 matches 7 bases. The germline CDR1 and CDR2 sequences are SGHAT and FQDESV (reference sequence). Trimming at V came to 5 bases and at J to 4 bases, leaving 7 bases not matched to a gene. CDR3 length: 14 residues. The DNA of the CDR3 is TGTGCCAGCAGCCCGAGACTAGCAGGAGAGACCCAGTACTTC. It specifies CASSPRLAGETQYF.

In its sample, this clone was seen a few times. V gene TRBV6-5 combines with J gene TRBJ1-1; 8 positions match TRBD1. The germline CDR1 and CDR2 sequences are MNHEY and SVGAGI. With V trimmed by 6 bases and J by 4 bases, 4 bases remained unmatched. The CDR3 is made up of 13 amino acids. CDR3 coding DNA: TGTGCCAGCAGGGACAGGGCAGCCACTGAAGCTTTCTTT. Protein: CASRDRAATEAFF.

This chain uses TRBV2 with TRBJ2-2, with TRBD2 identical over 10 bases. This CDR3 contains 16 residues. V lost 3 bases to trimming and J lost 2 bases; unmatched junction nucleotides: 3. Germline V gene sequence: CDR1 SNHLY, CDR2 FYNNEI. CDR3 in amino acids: CASSDPSGGNTGELFF. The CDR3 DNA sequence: TGTGCCAGCAGTGATCCTAGCGGGGGTAACACCGGGGAGCTGTTTTTT.

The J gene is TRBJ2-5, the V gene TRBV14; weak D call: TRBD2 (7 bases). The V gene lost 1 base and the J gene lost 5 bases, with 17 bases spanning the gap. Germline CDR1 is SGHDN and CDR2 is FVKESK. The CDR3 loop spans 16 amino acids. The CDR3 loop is CASSQATWGGAETQYF. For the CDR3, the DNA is TGTGCCAGCAGCCAAGCGACTTGGGGGGGGGCGGAGACCCAGTACTTC.

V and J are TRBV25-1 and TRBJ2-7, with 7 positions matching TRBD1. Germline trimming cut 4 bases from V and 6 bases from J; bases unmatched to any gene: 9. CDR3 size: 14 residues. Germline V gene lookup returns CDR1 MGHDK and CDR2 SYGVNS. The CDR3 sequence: CASSGPGTVSEQYF. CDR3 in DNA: TGTGCCAGCAGTGGACCCGGGACAGTGTCCGAGCAGTACTTC.

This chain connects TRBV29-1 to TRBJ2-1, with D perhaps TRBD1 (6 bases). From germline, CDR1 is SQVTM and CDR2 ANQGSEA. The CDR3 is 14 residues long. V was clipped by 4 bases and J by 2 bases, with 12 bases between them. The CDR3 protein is CSVGARGPYNEQFF. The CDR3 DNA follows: TGCAGCGTTGGTGCCAGGGGCCCCTACAATGAGCAGTTCTTC.

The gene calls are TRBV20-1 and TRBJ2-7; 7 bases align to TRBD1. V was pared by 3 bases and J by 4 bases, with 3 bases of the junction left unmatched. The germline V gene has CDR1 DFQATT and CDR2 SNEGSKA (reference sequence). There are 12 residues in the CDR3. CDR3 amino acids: CSASYRGYEQYF. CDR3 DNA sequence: TGCAGTGCTAGTTACAGGGGTTACGAGCAGTACTTC.

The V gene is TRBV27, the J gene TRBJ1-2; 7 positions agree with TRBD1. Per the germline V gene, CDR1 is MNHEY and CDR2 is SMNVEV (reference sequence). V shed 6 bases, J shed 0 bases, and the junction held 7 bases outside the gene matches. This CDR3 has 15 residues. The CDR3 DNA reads TGTGCCAGCAGCAAGGGGGCAGGTACTAACTATGGCTACACCTTC. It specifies CASSKGAGTNYGYTF.

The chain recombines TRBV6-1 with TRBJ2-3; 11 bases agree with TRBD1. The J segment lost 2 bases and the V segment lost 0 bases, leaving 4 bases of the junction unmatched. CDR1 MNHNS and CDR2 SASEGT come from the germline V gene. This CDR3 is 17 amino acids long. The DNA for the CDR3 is TGTGCCAGCAGTGAAGCAGGACAGGGGGCGTTCACAGATACGCAGTATTTT. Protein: CASSEAGQGAFTDTQYF.

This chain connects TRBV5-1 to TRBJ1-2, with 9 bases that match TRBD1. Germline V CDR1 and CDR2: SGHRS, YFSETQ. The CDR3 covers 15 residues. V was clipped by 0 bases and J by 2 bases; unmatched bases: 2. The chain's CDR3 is CASSLAGQGNYGYTF. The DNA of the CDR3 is TGCGCCAGCAGCTTGGCGGGACAGGGAAACTATGGCTACACCTTC. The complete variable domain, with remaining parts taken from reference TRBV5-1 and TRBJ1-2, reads KAGVTQTPRYLIKTRGQQVTLSCSPISGHRSVSWYQQTPGQGLQFLFEYFSETQRNKGNFPGRFSGRQFSNSRSEMNVSTLELGDSALYLCASSLAGQGNYGYTFGSGTRLTVV.

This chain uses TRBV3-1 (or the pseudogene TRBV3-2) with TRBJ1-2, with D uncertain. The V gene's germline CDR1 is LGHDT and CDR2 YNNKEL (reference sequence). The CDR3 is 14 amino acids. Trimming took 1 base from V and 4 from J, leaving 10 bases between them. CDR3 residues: CASSQGAGSYGYTF. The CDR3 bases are TGTGCCAGCAGCCAAGGGGCAGGTAGCTATGGCTACACCTTC.

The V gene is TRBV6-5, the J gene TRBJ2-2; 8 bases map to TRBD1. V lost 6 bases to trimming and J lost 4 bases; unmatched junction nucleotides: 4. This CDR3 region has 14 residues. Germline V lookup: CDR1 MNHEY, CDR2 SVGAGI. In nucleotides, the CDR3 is TGTGCCAGCAGGGGACAGGCTGCCACCGGGGAGCTGTTTTTT. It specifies CASRGQAATGELFF.

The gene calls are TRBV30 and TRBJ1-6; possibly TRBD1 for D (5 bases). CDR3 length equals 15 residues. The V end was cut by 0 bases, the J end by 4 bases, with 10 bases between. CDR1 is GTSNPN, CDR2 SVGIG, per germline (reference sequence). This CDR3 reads CAWSVLGGYNSPLHF. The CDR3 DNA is TGTGCCTGGAGTGTTTTGGGGGGTTATAATTCACCCCTCCACTTT.

CDR3 sequence: CASSLWLAGGQETQYF. In nucleotides, the CDR3 is TGCGCCAGCAGCTTGTGGTTAGCGGGGGGCCAAGAGACCCAGTACTTC. The rearrangement joins TRBV5-1 to TRBJ2-5, with 10 bases fitting TRBD2. CDR3 length: 16 amino acids. V shed 1 base and J 1 base; nucleotides not matched to a gene: 4. Germline V CDR1 and CDR2: SGHRS, YFSETQ.

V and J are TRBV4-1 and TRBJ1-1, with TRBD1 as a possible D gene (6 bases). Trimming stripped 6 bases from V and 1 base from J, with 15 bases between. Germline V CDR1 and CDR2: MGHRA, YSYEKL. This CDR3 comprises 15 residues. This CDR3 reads CASRQPGHWNTEAFF. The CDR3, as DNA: TGCGCCAGCAGGCAACCGGGACATTGGAACACTGAAGCTTTCTTT.